This is a list of T cell receptor beta chains from one sample in a study of T cell responses to AZD1222 COVID-19 vaccine. Using immunoSEQ multiplex PCR, the repertoire was profiled, and TCRdb retains in-frame clones only, with some absent. The sample shows 120,000 or so clones, 87% of them seen only once. The input for sequencing was peripheral blood, taken on day 0 of AZD1222 vaccination. These receptors were taken from an adult in good health. The CDR3 runs from the conserved cysteine through the conserved F or W. Fields, in order: D gene, J gene, clone size, V gene, CDR3 DNA, CDR3 protein. D genes are given only for firm matches. The listing skips clone size in some rows; elsewhere it reads once, few, many or a size class.

d_gene: .
j_gene: TRBJ2-1
abundance: .
v_gene: TRBV21-1
CDR3nt: TGTGCCAGCAGCAAACGCGGGGGTACTAACAATGAGCAGTTCTTC
CDR3aa: CASSKRGGTNNEQFF

d_gene: .
j_gene: TRBJ2-3
abundance: .
v_gene: TRBV19
CDR3nt: TGTGCCAGTAGTTATGGAGCGGAAATAGATACGCAGTATTTT
CDR3aa: CASSYGAEIDTQYF

d_gene: TRBD2
j_gene: TRBJ2-7
abundance: .
v_gene: TRBV5-1
CDR3nt: TGCGCCAGCACCCAAAATCTGGTTGGTAGCGGGTTTAACGAGCAGTACTTC
CDR3aa: CASTQNLVGSGFNEQYF

d_gene: .
j_gene: TRBJ2-2
abundance: .
v_gene: TRBV10-2
CDR3nt: TGCGCCAGCCTATCAGGGTCTACGTGGACCGGGGAGCTGTTTTTT
CDR3aa: CASLSGSTWTGELFF

d_gene: TRBD2
j_gene: TRBJ2-7
abundance: .
v_gene: TRBV5-8
CDR3nt: TGTGCCAGCAGCTCCTTTGCTCTAGCGGGCGAAGAGCAGTACTTC
CDR3aa: CASSSFALAGEEQYF

d_gene: .
j_gene: TRBJ1-1
abundance: .
v_gene: TRBV4-3
CDR3nt: TGCGCCAGCAGCCAAGGGGCCTCCCAAGGGACTGAAGCTTTCTTT
CDR3aa: CASSQGASQGTEAFF

d_gene: .
j_gene: TRBJ2-3
abundance: .
v_gene: TRBV9
CDR3nt: TGTGCCAGCAGCGTAGGAACGGGAAGCACAGATACGCAGTATTTT
CDR3aa: CASSVGTGSTDTQYF

d_gene: .
j_gene: TRBJ1-5
abundance: .
v_gene: TRBV30
CDR3nt: TGTGCCTGGAGTGAGGCGATGGGCAATCAGCCCCAGCATTTT
CDR3aa: CAWSEAMGNQPQHF

d_gene: .
j_gene: TRBJ2-1
abundance: .
v_gene: TRBV9
CDR3nt: TGTGCCAGCAGCTTCCAAGAGAACAATGAGCAGTTCTTC
CDR3aa: CASSFQENNEQFF

d_gene: TRBD2
j_gene: TRBJ2-2
abundance: .
v_gene: TRBV5-1
CDR3nt: TGCGCCAGCAGCTTGAGACTAGCGGGAGCCGGGGAGCTGTTTTTT
CDR3aa: CASSLRLAGAGELFF

d_gene: .
j_gene: TRBJ2-7
abundance: .
v_gene: TRBV3-1/TRBV3-2
CDR3nt: TGTGCCAGCAGCGCCTATGGGGCAGCTCCTAAAGTCTTC
CDR3aa: CASSAYGAAPKVF

d_gene: TRBD1
j_gene: TRBJ1-5
abundance: .
v_gene: TRBV3-1/TRBV3-2
CDR3nt: TGTGCCAGCAGTACGGACAGGGATAATCAGCCCCAGCATTTT
CDR3aa: CASSTDRDNQPQHF

d_gene: .
j_gene: TRBJ1-1
abundance: .
v_gene: TRBV24-1
CDR3nt: TGTGCCACCAGTCGGCAGAACACTGAAGCTTTCTTT
CDR3aa: CATSRQNTEAFF

d_gene: .
j_gene: TRBJ1-5
abundance: .
v_gene: TRBV3-1/TRBV3-2
CDR3nt: TGTGCCAGCAGCCAAGATTTGGGAGGGACCCAGCCCCAGCATTTT
CDR3aa: CASSQDLGGTQPQHF

d_gene: .
j_gene: TRBJ1-4
abundance: .
v_gene: TRBV29-1
CDR3nt: TGCAGCGTCCTAAAGCCCAGGAGTGAAAAACTGTTTTTT
CDR3aa: CSVLKPRSEKLFF

d_gene: .
j_gene: TRBJ2-7
abundance: .
v_gene: TRBV2
CDR3nt: TGTGCCAGCAGGGAAGCTCAGCTGGAACCCTACGAGCAGTACTTC
CDR3aa: CASREAQLEPYEQYF

d_gene: .
j_gene: TRBJ1-5
abundance: .
v_gene: TRBV6-5
CDR3nt: TGTGCCAGCAGGGCCCAGGGTAGCAATCAGCCCCAGCATTTT
CDR3aa: CASRAQGSNQPQHF

d_gene: TRBD1
j_gene: TRBJ1-1
abundance: .
v_gene: TRBV5-1
CDR3nt: TGCGCCAGCAGCTCCCCTCTTTACAGGGGGCAGGGCACTGAAGCTTTCTTT
CDR3aa: CASSSPLYRGQGTEAFF

d_gene: .
j_gene: TRBJ1-2
abundance: .
v_gene: TRBV28
CDR3nt: TGTGCCAGCAGCCCCCAAGTCGTCGGCTACACCTTC
CDR3aa: CASSPQVVGYTF

d_gene: .
j_gene: TRBJ1-6
abundance: .
v_gene: TRBV2
CDR3nt: TGTGCCAGTGAACAGGGTCGGGGGAATTCACCCCTCCACTTT
CDR3aa: CASEQGRGNSPLHF

d_gene: .
j_gene: TRBJ1-2
abundance: .
v_gene: TRBV6-2/TRBV6-3
CDR3nt: TGTGCCAGCAGTTCAACAGGGTCCTATGGCTACACCTTC
CDR3aa: CASSSTGSYGYTF

d_gene: TRBD1
j_gene: TRBJ1-1
abundance: .
v_gene: TRBV7-9
CDR3nt: TGTGCCAGCAGCTTAGTTGTGGCAGGGGGTGAAGCTTTCTTT
CDR3aa: CASSLVVAGGEAFF

d_gene: .
j_gene: TRBJ1-1
abundance: .
v_gene: TRBV28
CDR3nt: TGTGCCAGCCGGTCGGTTATCAAGGAAGCTTTCTTT
CDR3aa: CASRSVIKEAFF

d_gene: .
j_gene: TRBJ2-1
abundance: .
v_gene: TRBV19
CDR3nt: TGTGCCAGTAGTCCTGGTAGCTCCTACAATGAGCAGTTCTTC
CDR3aa: CASSPGSSYNEQFF

d_gene: .
j_gene: TRBJ1-4
abundance: .
v_gene: TRBV11-2
CDR3nt: TGTGCCAGCAGCTTAAGTGAAAAACTGTTTTTT
CDR3aa: CASSLSEKLFF

d_gene: TRBD2
j_gene: TRBJ2-1
abundance: .
v_gene: TRBV7-6
CDR3nt: TGTGCCAGCAGCCCTGGGACTAGCGGGAGTGGACCGCAGTTCTTC
CDR3aa: CASSPGTSGSGPQFF

d_gene: TRBD1
j_gene: TRBJ1-3
abundance: once
v_gene: TRBV9
CDR3nt: TGTGCCAGCAGCCCCCAGGGACAGACCTCTGGAAACACCATATATTTT
CDR3aa: CASSPQGQTSGNTIYF

d_gene: TRBD1
j_gene: TRBJ2-7
abundance: .
v_gene: TRBV7-9
CDR3nt: TGTGCCAGCAGCTTTACAGGGGTAGGCGAGCAGTACTTC
CDR3aa: CASSFTGVGEQYF

d_gene: TRBD2
j_gene: TRBJ2-7
abundance: .
v_gene: TRBV5-1
CDR3nt: TGCGCCAGCAGCTCGACTAGCGGAGCCTACGAGCAGTACTTC
CDR3aa: CASSSTSGAYEQYF

d_gene: TRBD2
j_gene: TRBJ2-7
abundance: .
v_gene: TRBV2
CDR3nt: TGTGCCAGCAGTGGATGGACTAGCGGGAGGGCCTTGACGGAGCCCTACGAGCAGTACTTC
CDR3aa: CASSGWTSGRALTEPYEQYF

d_gene: .
j_gene: TRBJ2-7
abundance: .
v_gene: TRBV10-3
CDR3nt: TGTGCCATCAGGGCGGAGACTAGCTCCTACGAGCAGTACTTC
CDR3aa: CAIRAETSSYEQYF

d_gene: TRBD2
j_gene: TRBJ2-1
abundance: .
v_gene: TRBV4-2
CDR3nt: TGTGCCAGCAGCCAAGGAGCGGGAGGGTTCTACAATGAGCAGTTCTTC
CDR3aa: CASSQGAGGFYNEQFF

d_gene: .
j_gene: TRBJ1-1
abundance: .
v_gene: TRBV7-6
CDR3nt: TGTGCCAGCAGCTTAAGCGGTGGCACTGAAGCTTTCTTT
CDR3aa: CASSLSGGTEAFF

d_gene: .
j_gene: TRBJ1-6
abundance: .
v_gene: TRBV30
CDR3nt: TGTGCCCTTGGGGGGTACGGTTCACCCCTCCACTTT
CDR3aa: CALGGYGSPLHF

d_gene: .
j_gene: TRBJ1-6
abundance: .
v_gene: TRBV4-3
CDR3nt: TGCGCCAGCAGCCAAGAGGCCGGGGGCCTCAATTCACCCCTCCACTTT
CDR3aa: CASSQEAGGLNSPLHF

d_gene: TRBD2
j_gene: TRBJ2-1
abundance: .
v_gene: TRBV5-1
CDR3nt: TGCGCCAGCAGCTTGGGGGCGGGGGATGAGCAGTTCTTC
CDR3aa: CASSLGAGDEQFF

d_gene: .
j_gene: TRBJ2-3
abundance: .
v_gene: TRBV29-1
CDR3nt: TGCAGCGTTGAAGATGACGCGACAGATACGCAGTATTTT
CDR3aa: CSVEDDATDTQYF

d_gene: TRBD2
j_gene: TRBJ2-3
abundance: .
v_gene: TRBV28
CDR3nt: TGTGCCAGCAGTCCCTCTAGCGGGTCTAGCACAGATACGCAGTATTTT
CDR3aa: CASSPSSGSSTDTQYF

d_gene: .
j_gene: TRBJ2-2
abundance: .
v_gene: TRBV18
CDR3nt: TGTGCCAGCTCCCTTCAGGAGAACACCGGGGAGCTGTTTTTT
CDR3aa: CASSLQENTGELFF

d_gene: .
j_gene: TRBJ1-5
abundance: few
v_gene: TRBV4-1
CDR3nt: TGCGCCAGCAGCTCCCAACAGGGAAAGCAGCCCCAGCATTTT
CDR3aa: CASSSQQGKQPQHF

d_gene: .
j_gene: TRBJ1-1
abundance: .
v_gene: TRBV19
CDR3nt: TGTGCCAGTTCCGGCCCATACACTGAAGCTTTCTTT
CDR3aa: CASSGPYTEAFF